This T cell receptor (beta chain) derives from a study of regulatory and conventional T cells in RAG deficiency. Whole-study results and caveats: Other subsets showed approximately 9.6-fold reductions, but Treg unique TCR beta sequences fell roughly 96-fold in these patients. Patient subsets had shorter CDR3s; Omenn Treg-Tconv overlap exceeded 85%. In Omenn syndrome, sorted "Tregs" may be peripherally activated cells. Control T-cell subsets had markedly higher Shannon entropy and lower Simpson indices than RAG-deficient patients.

Data came from immunoSEQ multiplex PCR; TCRdb stores just in-frame clones and leaves some out. The data show tens of thousands of clones, 85% to 95% seen once. This clone was observed a handful of times. Its antigen is unidentified. The sorted regulatory T cells were CD4+, CD25-high and CD127-low, with genomic DNA sequenced. Another study also made use of these data, one on regulatory T cells. That publication notes: The PCR used 52 TRBV and 13 TRBJ primers.

This clonotype originated in a human donor in good health. The sequenced sample consisted of Tregs sorted from blood.

This CDR3 is CASSVEGRAGGPVTQYF. In DNA form, the CDR3 reads TGTGCCAGCAGCGTAGAAGGTCGAGCGGGGGGGCCCGTGACCCAGTACTTC. The V and J genes are TRBV9 and TRBJ2-5; 10 bases are a match to TRBD2. The junction had 12 bases not matched to a gene; V was cut back by 0 bases and J by 7 bases. In germline, CDR1 is SGDLS, CDR2 YYNGEE. This CDR3 contains 17 residues.